The T cell receptor (beta chain) described here comes from a study of OX40 agonist ivuxolimab in advanced cancers. About the full investigation: The costimulatory receptor OX40 (CD134) was targeted by ivuxolimab, a fully human IgG2 agonistic monoclonal antibody. Intravenous ivuxolimab was administered to patients every 2 weeks at six dose levels: 0.01, 0.1, 0.3, 1.5, 3 and 10 mg/kg. Among the 52 dose-escalation patients, 19 had hepatocellular carcinoma, around 15 melanoma, 9 renal cell carcinoma and 9 head and neck cancer. In the dose-escalation cohort, around four fifths of patients were male, and the mean age was 60 years with a range of about 20 to 80. Prior anti-PD-1, anti-PD-L1 or anti-CTLA-4 therapy was permitted, and about 40% of dose-escalation patients had received checkpoint inhibitors. Partial responses occurred in three dose-escalation patients, of whom one had hepatocellular carcinoma and two had cutaneous melanoma. The purpose of peripheral TCRbeta sequencing was to test whether ivuxolimab changed TCR sequence diversity and led to clonal T-cell expansion. The paper describes the monotherapy dose-escalation part (N ≈ 52 patients) of the phase I trial of ivuxolimab.

Overall study results and their limits: At doses of 0.1 to 3.0 mg/kg, clonal expansion of both CD4+ and CD8+ blood T cells was observed from baseline to week 6. The antigen specificity of the peripheral T cells that underwent clonal expansion was not determined. Low levels of normalized T-cell clonal expansion were also seen in some patients who did not respond. After ivuxolimab, CD8+ T cells had more expanded clones than CD4+ T cells on average. In the 0.1-3.0 mg/kg groups, partial responders were among the patients with the lowest normalized peripheral clonal expansion, particularly in CD8+ T cells.

Genomic DNA was extracted from sorted cells for sequencing of the TCRbeta CDR3 region. TCRbeta CDR3 regions were sequenced using the immunoSEQ Assay. Not all clones reach the TCRdb copy of this immuneACCESS table, which keeps in-frame sequences only. Checked studies attribute under half of the gap to unresolved V genes and leave the rest unexplained. Counted in this sample were about 84,000 clones; about four fifths of them appeared once. The top ten hold about 2.5% of the sample. Remarks on this clone: The antigen it recognizes is unknown. Per-nucleotide qualities are absent, and no much larger clonotype sits a single base away.

At the junction V is shortened by 1 base and J by 7 bases; bases outside the gene matches: 3. The CDR3 spans 15 residues, from the cysteine through the phenylalanine. Left in the record is the CDR3 DNA by itself, 45 bases read in frame from the first base. The germline V gene encodes CDR1 SNHLY and CDR2 FYNNEI. Patients with autoimmune disease history or receiving systemic immunosuppression were excluded from the trial. Peripheral blood for TCR sequencing was collected from all dose cohorts at baseline, on cycle 4 day 1, and on cycle 7 day 1. The samples were taken from a phase I, first-in-human, multicenter, open-label dose-escalation trial of ivuxolimab. Adults with locally advanced or metastatic melanoma, renal cell, hepatocellular, or head and neck squamous cell carcinoma were enrolled in the trial. CD4+ and CD8+ T cells were sorted separately from peripheral blood before TCR sequencing.

The sample consisted of CD4+ or CD8+ T cells sorted from blood, taken in a trial of the OX40 agonist ivuxolimab. The V and J genes are TRBV2 and TRBJ2-2, with 10 bases aligning to TRBD2. The clonotype originates from an adult with an advanced solid tumor such as melanoma, head and neck, liver or kidney cancer. The CDR3 reads CASSEGLAGVGELFF. The DNA sequence is as follows: TGTGCCAGCAGTGAAGGGCTAGCGGGGGTCGGGGAGCTGTTTTTT.